The clone carrying this T cell receptor beta chain came up many times. The target antigen is unknown. Researchers attached unique molecular identifiers to individual cDNA molecules. One entry per CDR3 protein results from TCRdb running MiXCR on the 5' RACE reads. The sample has approximately 28,000 distinct CDR3 sequences; roughly 4.1% are singletons. There are 14 residues in the CDR3. The V gene's germline CDR1 is MGHRA and CDR2 YSYEKL. V was trimmed by 3 bases and J by 0 bases, leaving 9 bases between them. The record originates from a study of early T cells in non-severe SARS-CoV-2 infection. Looking at the study overall: Sequencing used unsorted whole-blood bulk RNA, so chains lack pairing.

Findings of the study overall: Anti-spike CD8 specificities were favored by VDJdb matching, whose results missed private and CD4 specificities.

This chain connects TRBV4-1 to TRBJ2-7; D ambiguous. The TCR was taken from an adult who was a healthcare worker with PCR-confirmed SARS-CoV-2 infection or an uninfected control (not recorded which). Sequencing used whole blood. The CDR3 reads CASSQGLGSYEQYF. CDR3 nucleotides: TGCGCCAGCAGCCAGGGTCTCGGCTCCTACGAGCAGTACTTC.